Listed here are 10 T cell receptor beta chains from one sample, sequenced in a study of post-analysis software for immune sequencing data. Unique molecular identifiers had been added to the TCR beta cDNA libraries. TCRdb fed the PCR reads into MiXCR, producing one record per CDR3 protein. This table has roughly 410,000 distinct CDR3 sequences, roughly 38% appearing once. Study-wide points: Comparison of patients with controls showed roughly five TRBV segments more frequent in patients, TRBV5-6, TRBV5-1 and TRBV20-1 among them.

Which antigens these TCRs recognize remains unknown. The sequenced sample consisted of blood. The receptors shown here come from a girl aged 10-17 years with multiple sclerosis.

This clonotype has more than one count but fewer than ten. The V call is TRBV10-2, the J call TRBJ1-2, with a tentative D call TRBD1 (5 bases). The ends were cut back, 2 bases at V and 4 bases at J, with 11 bases in the middle. The CDR3 consists of 14 residues. Per germline, CDR1 WSHSY and CDR2 SAAADI. This CDR3 is CASSEAVGGYGYTF. For the CDR3, the DNA is TGCGCCAGCAGTGAGGCCGTCGGGGGCTATGGCTACACCTTC.

This clonotype showed up just a few times. This rearrangement joins TRBV24-1 to TRBJ2-2, with no clear D. CDR1 is KGHDR and CDR2 is SFDVKD in the germline V gene. The V end was cut by 7 bases, the J end by 4 bases, with 6 bases between. The CDR3 is made up of 12 amino acids. CDR3 in DNA: TGTGCCACCAGCACAGTCACCGGGGAGCTGTTTTTT. Its protein product is CATSTVTGELFF.

The sample holds a few counts of this clonotype. V gene TRBV3-1 combines with J gene TRBJ2-7; D not resolved. The CDR3 totals 12 residues. Germline V gene data show CDR1 as LGHDT and CDR2 as YNNKEL (reference sequence). V lost 2 bases, J lost 6 bases, and 8 bases lay in between. For the CDR3, the DNA is TGTGCCAGCAGCCAATGGGGTAGCGAGCAGTACTTC. Residues: CASSQWGSEQYF.

The chain recombines TRBV7-9 with TRBJ2-3, with D perhaps TRBD2 (6 bases). The CDR3 contains 12 residues. V lost 11 bases and J 1 base, leaving 10 bases between the germline ends. Germline V gene data show CDR1 as SEHNR and CDR2 as FQNEAQ (reference sequence). CDR3 protein: CAFVAGTDTQYF. In DNA form, the CDR3 reads TGTGCCTTCGTAGCGGGCACAGATACGCAGTATTTT.

The rearrangement joins TRBV7-9 to TRBJ2-7; weak D call: TRBD1 (5 bases). Germline V gives CDR1 SEHNR, CDR2 FQNEAQ (reference sequence). The CDR3 consists of 17 residues. Trimming took 2 bases from V and 1 from J, leaving 18 bases between them. DNA for the CDR3: TGTGCCAGCAGCTTATACCGATCGACAGCCCAGTCCTACGAGCAGTACTTC. Translated: CASSLYRSTAQSYEQYF.

This chain joins TRBV4-1 and TRBJ2-5; TRBD2 matches at 8 bases. V was clipped by 4 bases and J by 5 bases; unmatched bases: 12. From germline, CDR1 is MGHRA and CDR2 YSYEKL. The CDR3 runs to 16 residues. The CDR3 protein is CASSPARGGPLETQYF. Written as DNA, the CDR3 is TGCGCCAGCAGCCCGGCCCGCGGGGGGCCTTTGGAGACCCAGTACTTC.

This clonotype appeared a few times. The chain combines TRBV10-3 with TRBJ2-7; 7 positions match TRBD2. The J call may be incorrect, as the DNA end agrees better with TRBJ2-5. Germline lookup yields CDR1 ENHRY and CDR2 SYGVKD. This CDR3 region has 19 residues. CDR3 region: CAISDPRVWAGDFGETQYF. CDR3 nucleotides: TGTGCCATCAGTGACCCCAGGGTCTGGGCGGGGGACTTCGGCGAGACCCAGTACTTC.

The gene calls are TRBV20-1 and TRBJ2-7; 8 positions agree with TRBD2. CDR1 is DFQATT and CDR2 is SNEGSKA in the germline V gene (reference sequence). Losses at the gene ends were 0 bases for V and 2 bases for J; bases not matched to a gene: 9. The CDR3 extends over 16 amino acids. CDR3 coding DNA: TGCAGTGCTAGAGATCCCTTGCGGGGGGACCCCTACGAGCAGTACTTC. Protein: CSARDPLRGDPYEQYF.

This clonotype has a single count. The chain employs TRBV27 and TRBJ2-1; 8 nucleotides line up with TRBD1. V shed 5 bases and J 2 bases; nucleotides not matched to a gene: 5. CDR1 and CDR2 from the germline V gene are MNHEY and SMNVEV (reference sequence). This CDR3 has 15 amino acids. CDR3 nucleotide sequence: TGTGCCAGCAGTCGAGGACAGGGAACCTACAATGAGCAGTTCTTC. Encoded protein: CASSRGQGTYNEQFF.

V and J are TRBV5-1 and TRBJ1-2, with D uncertain. There are 15 residues in the CDR3. CDR1 SGHRS and CDR2 YFSETQ come from the germline V gene. Trimming cost V 7 bases and J 5 bases, with 21 bases left between them. The CDR3 spells CASGESDTGPYGYTF. The CDR3 nucleotides are TGCGCCAGCGGGGAGAGTGACACCGGTCCTTATGGCTACACCTTC.